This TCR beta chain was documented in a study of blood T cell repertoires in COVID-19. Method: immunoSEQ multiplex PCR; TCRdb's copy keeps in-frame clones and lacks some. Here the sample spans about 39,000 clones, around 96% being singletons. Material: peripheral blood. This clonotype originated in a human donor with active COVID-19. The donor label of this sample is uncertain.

CDR3 loop: CASSEGQGAYGYTF. The CDR3 nucleotides read TGTGCCAGCAGCGAGGGACAGGGGGCGTATGGCTACACCTTC. V usage is TRBV9 and J usage is TRBJ1-2; 12 nucleotides agree with TRBD1. The CDR3 is 14 residues long. Germline loops: CDR1 SGDLS, CDR2 YYNGEE. V gave up 3 bases and J gave up 5 bases; unmatched junction bases: 2. Filled out from reference TRBV9 and TRBJ1-2, the complete variable domain reads DSGVTQTPKHLITATGQRVTLRCSPRSGDLSVYWYQQSLDQGLQFLIQYYNGEERAKGNILERFSAQQFPDLHSELNLSSLELGDSALYFCASSEGQGAYGYTFGSGTRLTVV.